The rows below give T cell receptor beta chains drawn from one sample of a study of T cells in Graves' hyperthyroidism and ophthalmopathy. Via MiXCR, TCRdb re-called the multiplex PCR reads, giving one row per CDR3 protein. The sample carries about half a million distinct CDR3 sequences, about 20% recorded once. The specimen was blood. These receptors originate from an older woman with Graves' ophthalmopathy. CDR3s include the opening cysteine and the closing phenylalanine or tryptophan. D genes are given only for firm matches. Size values are once, few and many counts, or a class for expanded clones, and some rows have none.

cdr3_aa cdr3_nt v_call d_call clone_size j_call
CASSVEGMNTEAFF TGTGCCAGCAGCGTAGAGGGGATGAACACTGAAGCTTTCTTT TRBV9 - few TRBJ1-1
CSATPGTGRQPQHF TGCAGTGCCACACCCGGGACAGGGAGGCAGCCCCAGCATTTT TRBV20-1 TRBD1 - TRBJ1-5
CASSYSWEGAEAFF TGTGCCAGCAGTTATTCATGGGAGGGCGCTGAAGCTTTCTTT TRBV6-1 - - TRBJ1-1
CASKAAAFNYGYTF TGTGCCAGTAAGGCGGCGGCTTTTAACTATGGCTACACCTTC TRBV11-2 - few TRBJ1-2
CATSFGSGELFF TGTGCCACCTCGTTTGGTTCCGGGGAGCTGTTTTTT TRBV7-6 - few TRBJ2-2
CASSYDPTGTGEKLFF TGTGCCAGCAGTTACGACCCCACAGGGACAGGCGAAAAACTGTTTTTT TRBV6-1 TRBD1 many TRBJ1-4
CASSLSPATSGSTYEQNF TGCGCCAGCAGCTTAAGTCCCGCGACTAGCGGGAGTACCTACGAGCAGAACTTC TRBV5-1 TRBD2 - TRBJ2-7
CASSISGTYEQYF TGTGCCAGCAGCATAAGCGGGACCTACGAGCAGTACTTC TRBV11-2 TRBD2 many TRBJ2-7
CASSARYEQYF TGTGCCAGCAGTGCCAGGTACGAGCAGTACTTC TRBV7-9 - many TRBJ2-7
CASSYGAGEQFF TGTGCCAGCAGTTATGGGGCTGGTGAGCAGTTCTTC TRBV6-2/TRBV6-3 - many TRBJ2-1
CASTATGAVETQYF TGTGCCAGTACCGCGACAGGGGCGGTGGAGACCCAGTACTTC TRBV19 TRBD1 - TRBJ2-5
CASRALADTQYF TGTGCCAGCAGGGCTCTCGCAGATACGCAGTATTTT TRBV2 - many TRBJ2-3
CASRLKTGLYGNEQFF TGTGCCAGCAGACTTAAGACTGGCCTCTATGGGAATGAGCAGTTCTTC TRBV6-1 - few TRBJ2-1
CSVVGFAGTQETQYF TGCAGCGTTGTGGGGTTTGCGGGAACCCAAGAGACCCAGTACTTC TRBV29-1 - many TRBJ2-5
CASSAEGGGNEKLFF TGTGCCAGCAGCGCCGAGGGTGGAGGTAATGAAAAACTGTTTTTT TRBV9 - - TRBJ1-4
CASSEPGRYNEQFF TGCGCCAGCAGTGAGCCGGGGCGTTACAATGAGCAGTTCTTC TRBV10-1 - few TRBJ2-1
CASSGQGVSTDTQYF TGTGCCAGCAGCGGACAGGGTGTTAGCACAGATACGCAGTATTTT TRBV5-5 TRBD1 - TRBJ2-3
CATSDPNYNEQFF TGTGCCACCAGTGATCCCAACTACAATGAGCAGTTCTTC TRBV24-1 - - TRBJ2-1
CASSIVGGNTEAFF TGTGCCAGTAGTATTGTGGGGGGGAACACTGAAGCTTTCTTT TRBV19 - - TRBJ1-1
CAWSGQGAREQYF TGTGCCTGGAGTGGACAGGGGGCGAGGGAGCAGTACTTC TRBV30 TRBD1 - TRBJ2-7
CASSPTGPRDTIYF TGTGCCAGCTCACCCACAGGGCCGAGGGACACCATATATTTT TRBV18 - - TRBJ1-3
CASSQVQGGEQYF TGTGCCAGCAGCCAAGTCCAGGGCGGTGAGCAGTACTTC TRBV3-1 - few TRBJ2-7
CASSNPGQREAFF TGTGCCAGCAGTAATCCAGGACAGAGAGAAGCTTTCTTT TRBV25-1 - few TRBJ1-1
CATSNIAGETQYF TGTGCCACCAGCAATATAGCGGGAGAGACCCAGTACTTC TRBV15 TRBD2 many TRBJ2-5
CASSQDPLEDSGNTIYF TGCGCCAGCAGCCAAGATCCCTTGGAGGACTCTGGAAACACCATATATTTT TRBV4-3 - many TRBJ1-3
CASSAMGQNYGYTF TGTGCCAGCAGCGCCATGGGACAGAACTATGGCTACACCTTC TRBV6-1 TRBD1 - TRBJ1-2
CASSVGGTGMNTGELFF TGTGCCAGCAGCGTAGGGGGGACAGGGATGAACACCGGGGAGCTGTTTTTT TRBV9 TRBD1 - TRBJ2-2
CASSSRVAGGLYEQYF TGTGCCAGCAGCTCCAGGGTAGCGGGAGGCCTCTACGAGCAGTACTTC TRBV2 TRBD2 - TRBJ2-7
CASSAGTVYNEQFF TGTGCCAGCAGCGCCGGGACAGTTTACAATGAGCAGTTCTTC TRBV7-9 TRBD1 many TRBJ2-1
CASSRDPFGELFF TGTGCCAGCAGCCGGGACCCCTTCGGGGAGCTGTTTTTT TRBV14 - - TRBJ2-2
CASSEAAGGGGRTQYF TGTGCCAGCAGTGAGGCCGCAGGGGGAGGGGGGAGGACCCAGTACTTC TRBV2 - - TRBJ2-5
CSVARLMNTEAFF TGCAGCGTTGCGAGACTCATGAACACTGAAGCTTTCTTT TRBV29-1 - few TRBJ1-1
CASSAARLSSYEQYF TGTGCCAGCAGTGCGGCACGACTCAGCTCCTACGAGCAGTACTTC TRBV2 - few TRBJ2-7
CAWSLAGGWNEQFF TGTGCCTGGAGTCTAGCAGGGGGCTGGAATGAGCAGTTCTTC TRBV30 TRBD1 many TRBJ2-1
CASSLLGQPQHF TGTGCCAGCAGTTTATTGGGACAGCCCCAGCATTTT TRBV28 - many TRBJ1-5
CSAGGRANTDTQYF TGCAGTGCTGGCGGGAGGGCTAACACAGATACGCAGTATTTT TRBV20-1 TRBD2 once TRBJ2-3
CASSEARQGSSPLHF TGTGCCAGCAGTGAAGCAAGGCAGGGAAGTTCACCCCTCCACTTT TRBV2 - many TRBJ1-6
CASSSRTDTQYF TGTGCCAGCAGCTCACGCACAGATACGCAGTATTTT TRBV7-2 - - TRBJ2-3
CASSFRQYKNTEAFF TGTGCCAGCAGCTTTCGTCAGTACAAGAACACTGAAGCTTTCTTT TRBV5-6 - few TRBJ1-1
CASSQDVISGADTGELFF TGTGCCAGCAGCCAAGATGTAATATCGGGAGCTGACACCGGGGAGCTGTTTTTT TRBV4-2 - - TRBJ2-2
CASSWWGGASYEQYF TGCGCCAGCAGCTGGTGGGGGGGCGCATCCTACGAGCAGTACTTC TRBV5-1 - - TRBJ2-7
CASSLGSSGTQETQYF TGTGCCAGCAGCTTAGGGTCTAGCGGGACCCAAGAGACCCAGTACTTC TRBV7-2 TRBD2 many TRBJ2-5
CASSFRSGNTGELFF TGTGCCAGCAGTTTCAGAAGCGGTAACACCGGGGAGCTGTTTTTT TRBV6-5 - few TRBJ2-2
CASGRQGSDTQYF TGTGCCAGCGGACGACAGGGATCAGATACGCAGTATTTT TRBV25-1 TRBD1 - TRBJ2-3
CASSHSDMANEKLFF TGTGCCAGCAGCCATTCGGACATGGCTAATGAAAAACTGTTTTTT TRBV3-1 - many TRBJ1-4
CASSPQGTASYGYTF TGTGCCAGCTCACCGCAAGGGACAGCGAGCTATGGCTACACCTTC TRBV18 TRBD1 few TRBJ1-2
CASRKDRNSGNTIYF TGTGCCAGCAGGAAAGACAGGAACTCTGGAAACACCATATATTTT TRBV3-1 - few TRBJ1-3
CASSPPRVNTEAFF TGTGCCAGCAGCCCCCCCCGAGTGAACACTGAAGCTTTCTTT TRBV6-2/TRBV6-3 - many TRBJ1-1
CASSFANVLGELFF TGTGCCAGCAGCTTCGCCAACGTACTCGGGGAGCTGTTTTTT TRBV11-2 - - TRBJ2-2
CASSYRQGVNEKLFF TGTGCCAGCAGTTACCGGCAGGGGGTTAATGAAAAACTGTTTTTT TRBV6-5 TRBD1 - TRBJ1-4
CASSLFIGTDTQYF TGTGCCAGCAGCTTATTTATAGGCACAGATACGCAGTATTTT TRBV7-9 - - TRBJ2-3
CAHNSGRYGYTF TGTGCCCATAACAGTGGCCGCTATGGCTACACCTTC TRBV10-3 - many TRBJ1-2
CASSRDRSFEQYF TGTGCCAGCAGCCGGGACAGGTCGTTCGAGCAGTACTTC TRBV2 TRBD1 many TRBJ2-7
CSARDQLSGDYGHTF TGCAGTGCTAGAGATCAACTGAGCGGGGACTATGGCCACACCTTC TRBV20-1 - - TRBJ1-2
CAWRERGQGPGYTF TGTGCCTGGAGGGAAAGGGGACAGGGGCCCGGCTACACCTTC TRBV30 TRBD1 - TRBJ1-2